This T cell receptor beta chain was captured in a study of regulatory T cells in long-lasting Graves disease. Study conclusions and caveats: Compared with new cases, persistent Graves' patients showed reduced TCR diversity.

In this sample, this clonotype turned up many times. Its target is unknown. V lost 1 base, J lost 2 bases, and 17 bases lay in between. The CDR3 contains 17 residues. Looked up from germline, CDR1 is SEHNR and CDR2 is FQNEAQ (reference sequence). Indicated time point: persistent/refractory GD, antithyroid drugs over 5 years with positive TRAb. After RNA was extracted from PBMCs, the TCR library was made from it. Both iRepertoire HTBI primers and Arm-PCR of CDR3 regions were used to build the TCR beta libraries. TCRdb re-called the multiplex PCR reads with MiXCR, one entry per CDR3 protein. Of hundreds of thousands of distinct CDR3 sequences detected, around a fifth appear once; the ten largest clones hold 6.5% to 9%.

The sequence derives from a female donor with Graves disease. The V gene is TRBV7-9, the J gene TRBJ2-5; D is possibly TRBD1 or TRBD2 (6 bases each). Sequenced material: peripheral blood mononuclear cells (PBMCs), taken when the disease was refractory, from a patient treated with antithyroid drugs. CDR3: CASSLGVGGGGQETQYF. As DNA, the CDR3 is TGTGCCAGCAGCTTAGGCGTCGGGGGCGGAGGGCAAGAGACCCAGTACTTC.